This TCR beta chain was captured in a study of OX40 agonist ivuxolimab in advanced cancers. Worth noting for this clone: The antigen is unknown.

Data came from immunoSEQ multiplex PCR; TCRdb stores just in-frame clones and leaves some out. Of tens of thousands of clones in the sample, approximately 89% were seen once. Study-level results: CD4+ T cells averaged fewer expanded clones than CD8+ T cells.

The germline V gene encodes CDR1 MNHEY and CDR2 SVGAGI. The CDR3 runs 14 residues. The V end was cut by 2 bases, the J end by 4 bases, with 11 bases between. This specimen was CD4+ or CD8+ T cells sorted from blood, taken in a trial of the OX40 agonist ivuxolimab. The TCR comes from an adult with an advanced solid tumor such as melanoma, head and neck, liver or kidney cancer. The chain links TRBV6-5 to TRBJ1-1; perhaps TRBD1 as D (5 bases). The CDR3 here is CASSYAGLGTEAFF. DNA of the CDR3: TGTGCCAGCAGTTACGCGGGGCTCGGCACTGAAGCTTTCTTT.